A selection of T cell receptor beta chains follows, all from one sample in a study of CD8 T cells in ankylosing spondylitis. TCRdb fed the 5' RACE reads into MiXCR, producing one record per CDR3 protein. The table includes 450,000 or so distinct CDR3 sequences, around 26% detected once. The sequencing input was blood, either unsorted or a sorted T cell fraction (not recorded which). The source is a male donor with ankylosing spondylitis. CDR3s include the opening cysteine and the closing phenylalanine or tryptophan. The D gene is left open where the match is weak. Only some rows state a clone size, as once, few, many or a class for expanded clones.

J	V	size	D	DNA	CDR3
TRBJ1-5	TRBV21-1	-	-	TGTGCCAGCAGCAGCGGACATTCTAGCAATCAGCCCCAGCATTTT	CASSSGHSSNQPQHF
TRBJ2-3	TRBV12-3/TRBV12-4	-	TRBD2	TGTGCCAGCAGTATAAATAGCGGGAGTGCAGATACGCAGTATTTT	CASSINSGSADTQYF
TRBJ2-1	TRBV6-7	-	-	TGTGCCAGCAGTTCCTGGGGGCTTAATGAGCAGTTCTTC	CASSSWGLNEQFF
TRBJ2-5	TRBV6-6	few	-	TGTGCCAGCTTTGGAGGGTACGGAGAGACCCAGTACTTC	CASFGGYGETQYF
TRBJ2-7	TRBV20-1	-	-	TGCAGTGCTAGAGATACGGCGACCGCCGAGCAGTACTTC	CSARDTATAEQYF
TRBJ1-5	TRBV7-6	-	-	TGTGCCAGCAGCTTAAATCCAGGCAATAGCAATCAGCCCCAGCATTTT	CASSLNPGNSNQPQHF
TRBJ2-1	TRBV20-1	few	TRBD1	TGCAGTGCTAGAGACTTAGACAGGGCAGGGGAGCAGTTCTTC	CSARDLDRAGEQFF
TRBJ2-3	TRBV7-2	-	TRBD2	TGTGCCAGCAGCTTAGAAGCGGGAGGGCCAACAGATACGCAGTATTTT	CASSLEAGGPTDTQYF
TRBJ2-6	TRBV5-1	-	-	TGCGCCAGCAGCTTGGAGGCCAACGTCCTGACTTTC	CASSLEANVLTF
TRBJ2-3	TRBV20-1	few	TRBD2	TGCAGTGCCGCCAGACTAGCGGGAACCTCCACAGATACGCAGTATTTT	CSAARLAGTSTDTQYF
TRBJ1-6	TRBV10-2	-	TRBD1	TGCGCCAGCAGGGGACAGGGTTCCTATAATTCACCCCTCCACTTT	CASRGQGSYNSPLHF
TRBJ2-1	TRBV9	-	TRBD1	TGTGCCAGCAGCGCCCCGCTCGGCAGGGGGCCCAATGAGCAGTTCTTC	CASSAPLGRGPNEQFF
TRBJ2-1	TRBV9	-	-	TGTGCCAGCAGCGTATCATTGAACAATGAGCAGTTCTTC	CASSVSLNNEQFF
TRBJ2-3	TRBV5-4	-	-	TGTGCCAGCAGCCCCTCTTGGACTAGCACAGATACGCAGTATTTT	CASSPSWTSTDTQYF
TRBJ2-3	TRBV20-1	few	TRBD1	TGCAGTGCTAGTCCTCCGGGACAGGGCAGAGATACGCAGTATTTT	CSASPPGQGRDTQYF
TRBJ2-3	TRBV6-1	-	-	TGTGCCAGCAGTCATAGGACAGAAGCACAAGATACGCAGTATTTT	CASSHRTEAQDTQYF
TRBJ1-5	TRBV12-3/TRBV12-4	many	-	TGTGCCAGCAGCCCGACAACCATCAATCAGCCCCAGCATTTT	CASSPTTINQPQHF
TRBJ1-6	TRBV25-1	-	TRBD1	TGTGCCAGCAGCGCCCCAGGGACAGGGGCATCGGCTAATTCACCCCTCCACTTT	CASSAPGTGASANSPLHF
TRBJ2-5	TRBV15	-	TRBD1	TGTGCCACCAGCACCCCACTCAGGGGGTACCAAGAGACCCAGTACTTC	CATSTPLRGYQETQYF
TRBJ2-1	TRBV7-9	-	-	TGTGCCAGCAGCCTCGGACAGAACTACTACAATGAGCAGTTCTTC	CASSLGQNYYNEQFF
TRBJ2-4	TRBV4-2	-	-	TGTGCCAGCAGTCGAACCAACAGGGAAGGAAGCATTCAGTACTTC	CASSRTNREGSIQYF
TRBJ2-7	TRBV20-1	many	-	TGCAGTGCTAGTCCACATAGCCCCGGACTACACTACGAGCAGTACTTC	CSASPHSPGLHYEQYF
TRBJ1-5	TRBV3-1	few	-	TGTGCCAGCAGCCAAGAAGCAGGGCGTAGCAATCAGCCCCAGCATTTT	CASSQEAGRSNQPQHF